Below are 30 T cell receptor beta chains sequenced from a single sample in a study of PD-1 blockade in classical Hodgkin lymphoma. This table comes from immunoSEQ multiplex PCR, and its TCRdb copy is limited to in-frame clones, with some not included. The repertoire holds approximately 20,000 clones, with over 65% as singletons. Sample time point: cycle 4 day 1 (C4D1), after 6 weeks of nivolumab. Following autologous stem cell transplantation, relapse occurred in every patient, and exposure to brentuximab vedotin varied. Thawed PBMCs were the source of CD4+ T cells, purified by magnetic negative selection. Here the sequenced sample was CD4+ T cells from blood, taken before the fourth cycle of nivolumab. These receptors were obtained from a human donor with classical Hodgkin lymphoma.

The chain uses TRBV6-1 and TRBJ2-7; 13 bases map to TRBD2. The CDR3 is 15 amino acids. Trimming removed 6 bases from V and 4 bases from J; junction bases left unmatched: 6. CDR1 MNHNS and CDR2 SASEGT come from the germline V gene. As DNA, the CDR3 is TGTGCCAGCAGCACCGGGACTAGCGGGGCGTACGAGCAGTACTTC. Translating gives CASSTGTSGAYEQYF.

This clone was found a few times. V is TRBV7-3 and J is TRBJ2-2; D is ambiguous. Trimming left V 1 base short and J 6 bases short, with 6 bases between. Germline V CDR1 and CDR2: SGHTA, FQGTGA. The CDR3 covers 13 residues. The CDR3 coding sequence is TGTGCCAGCAGCTTAATGGGTCCCGGGGAGCTGTTTTTT. Translation gives CASSLMGPGELFF.

The rearrangement joins TRBV5-1 to TRBJ1-1; D is ambiguous. CDR1 SGHRS and CDR2 YFSETQ come from the germline V gene. Trimming left V 3 bases short and J 0 bases short, with 6 bases between. The CDR3 has 13 residues. The CDR3 reads CASSSQMNTEAFF. CDR3 DNA: TGCGCCAGCAGCTCTCAGATGAACACTGAAGCTTTCTTT. Supplemented by reference TRBV5-1 and TRBJ1-1, the full variable domain reads KAGVTQTPRYLIKTRGQQVTLSCSPISGHRSVSWYQQTPGQGLQFLFEYFSETQRNKGNFPGRFSGRQFSNSRSEMNVSTLELGDSALYLCASSSQMNTEAFFGQGTRLTVV.

A single count supports this clone. The genes are TRBV5-6 and TRBJ2-1; 13 bases are shared with TRBD2. The germline V gene encodes CDR1 SGHDT and CDR2 YYEEEE. This CDR3 comprises 17 residues. V shed 4 bases, J shed 8 bases, and the junction held 12 bases outside the gene matches. The CDR3 is CASSLRKKLAGGDEQFF. Written as DNA, the CDR3 is TGTGCCAGCAGCCTCCGGAAGAAACTAGCGGGAGGGGATGAGCAGTTCTTC. The whole variable domain, remainder taken from reference TRBV5-6 and TRBJ2-1, is DAGVTQSPTHLIKTRGQQVTLRCSPKSGHDTVSWYQQALGQGPQFIFQYYEEEERQRGNFPDRFSGHQFPNYSSELNVNALLLGDSALYLCASSLRKKLAGGDEQFFGPGTRLTVL.

CDR3 DNA sequence: TGTGCCAGCAGTTTACGCGGGACCTCGGGTACGCAGTATTTT. It translates to CASSLRGTSGTQYF. The genes are TRBV27 and TRBJ2-3; D is perhaps TRBD2 (6 bases). This CDR3 is 14 amino acids long. Germline CDR1 MNHEY, CDR2 SMNVEV (reference sequence). With 2 bases removed from V and 8 bases from J, the gap between germline ends came to 14 bases.

The chain uses TRBV18 and TRBJ2-1, with 8 bases lining up with TRBD1. Germline values: CDR1 KGHSH, CDR2 LQKENI. The CDR3 extends over 15 amino acids. V was clipped by 2 bases and J by 2 bases; unmatched bases: 2. The CDR3 region is CASSPETGAYNEQFF. In DNA, the CDR3 is TGTGCCAGCTCACCAGAGACAGGGGCCTACAATGAGCAGTTCTTC.

This chain joins TRBV6-1 and TRBJ1-1, with D perhaps TRBD1 (5 bases). CDR1 and CDR2 from the germline V gene are MNHNS and SASEGT. The CDR3 spans 14 residues. Between the trimmed V and J ends, which lost 1 base and 5 bases, there was a span of 11 bases. The CDR3 sequence: CASSEGRGRTEAFF. The CDR3 DNA sequence: TGTGCCAGCAGTGAAGGAAGGGGCAGGACTGAAGCTTTCTTT.

This chain connects TRBV4-2 to TRBJ2-5; D is undetermined. Trimming removed 1 base at V and 5 bases at J, with 14 bases between. Germline values: CDR1 LGHNA, CDR2 YNFKEQ. The CDR3 is 15 amino acids. The CDR3 DNA is TGTGCCAGCAGCCAAGGGGGTGGTGATGCGGAGACCCAGTACTTC. This translates into CASSQGGGDAETQYF.

The rearrangement uses TRBV28 and TRBJ2-5; TRBD1 matches at 7 bases. V gave up 6 bases and J gave up 4 bases; unmatched junction bases: 5. Germline V gene data show CDR1 as MDHEN and CDR2 as SYDVKM. This CDR3 region has 13 residues. In DNA, the CDR3 is TGTGCCAGCAGCCCGACAGGGAGAGAGACCCAGTACTTC. Translating it yields CASSPTGRETQYF.

This sequence joins TRBV7-9 and TRBJ1-3; D may be TRBD1 (5 bases). CDR3 size: 16 residues. V lost 5 bases and J lost 5, with 19 bases in between. The germline V gene encodes CDR1 SEHNR and CDR2 FQNEAQ (reference sequence). CDR3: CASSPDSTYLRNTIYF. DNA for the CDR3: TGTGCCAGCAGCCCCGACAGTACCTATCTGCGAAACACCATATATTTT.

This chain joins TRBV2 and TRBJ1-4; D remains ambiguous. V was shortened by 4 bases and J by 4 bases, with 7 bases between the two germline ends. The CDR3 has 13 residues. Germline V gene data show CDR1 as SNHLY and CDR2 as FYNNEI. The CDR3 DNA reads as TGTGCCAGCAGTGTACAAAGTAATGAAAAACTGTTTTTT. Protein: CASSVQSNEKLFF. The whole variable domain, filled in from reference TRBV2 and TRBJ1-4, reads EPEVTQTPSHQVTQMGQEVILRCVPISNHLYFYWYRQILGQKVEFLVSFYNNEISEKSEIFDDQFSVERPDGSNFTLKIRSTKLEDSAMYFCASSVQSNEKLFFGSGTQLSVL.

This clone was seen more than once but under ten times. J is TRBJ2-1 and V is TRBV10-3; TRBD2 aligns across 11 bases. Germline lookup yields CDR1 ENHRY and CDR2 SYGVKD. V shed 10 bases and J 9 bases; nucleotides not matched to a gene: 11. The CDR3 is made up of 14 amino acids. CDR3 sequence (DNA): TGTGCCACAGACACTAGCGGGGGTGGTGGTGAGCAGTTCTTC. Protein product: CATDTSGGGGEQFF.

The rearrangement joins TRBV2 to TRBJ2-1; 10 bases are shared with TRBD1. Germline-derived CDR1 and CDR2 are SNHLY and FYNNEI. The CDR3 sequence is 13 residues long. The junction had 3 bases not matched to a gene; V was cut back by 6 bases and J by 7 bases. The CDR3 DNA sequence: TGTGCCAGCAGGGCGGGACAGGGGAATGAGCAGTTCTTC. Residues: CASRAGQGNEQFF.

The rearrangement links TRBV10-3 to TRBJ2-7; D is perhaps TRBD1 or TRBD2 (5 bases each). V lost 4 bases, J lost 4 bases, and 11 bases lay in between. The CDR3 length is 13 residues. The germline V gene has CDR1 ENHRY and CDR2 SYGVKD. CDR3: CAISAPGRYEQYF. The CDR3 coding sequence is TGTGCCATCAGTGCGCCAGGGAGATACGAGCAGTACTTC.

The chain combines TRBV4-1 with TRBJ1-1; perhaps TRBD1 as D (6 bases). V was clipped by 0 bases and J by 7 bases, with 12 bases between them. The germline V gene has CDR1 MGHRA and CDR2 YSYEKL. The CDR3 has 14 residues. In nucleotides, the CDR3 is TGCGCCAGCAGCCAAGAGTACGGACAGTTTGAAGCTTTCTTT. It is translated as CASSQEYGQFEAFF.

The chain is built from TRBV7-8 and TRBJ2-5; perhaps TRBD2 as D (6 bases). This CDR3 is built from 13 residues. Germline loops: CDR1 SGHVS, CDR2 FQNEAQ. V shed 5 bases and J shed 5 bases, with 12 bases lying between them. The CDR3 nucleotides read TGTGCCAGCAGCGGTCCTGGGGGGGAGACCCAGTACTTC. Protein product: CASSGPGGETQYF.

The V call is TRBV6-5, the J call TRBJ2-2; perhaps TRBD1 as D (6 bases). Germline values: CDR1 MNHEY, CDR2 SVGAGI. CDR3 length: 15 amino acids. V gave up 5 bases and J gave up 0 bases, with 10 bases separating them. CDR3 sequence (DNA): TGTGCCAGCAGTCGGACAGTCGCGAACACCGGGGAGCTGTTTTTT. Protein sequence: CASSRTVANTGELFF.

This clone was seen once. The chain employs TRBV5-5 and TRBJ2-1, with D tentatively TRBD1 or TRBD2 (5 bases each). The CDR3 covers 15 residues. Trimming removed 3 bases at V and 0 bases at J, with 10 bases between. Germline CDR1 is SGHKS and CDR2 is YYEKEE (reference sequence). The DNA of the CDR3 is TGTGCCAGCAGCTGGGACCGTACCTCCTACAATGAGCAGTTCTTC. Translated, it gives CASSWDRTSYNEQFF.

This chain joins TRBV28 and TRBJ2-2, with 8 bases identical to TRBD2. The CDR3 loop spans 15 amino acids. V gave up 7 bases and J gave up 4 bases; unmatched junction bases: 8. In germline, CDR1 is MDHEN, CDR2 SYDVKM. This CDR3 reads CASITGTRSTGELFF. DNA for the CDR3: TGTGCCAGCATCACGGGGACTAGAAGCACCGGGGAGCTGTTTTTT.

J is TRBJ2-1 and V is TRBV5-1, with TRBD1 identical over 7 bases. Trimming at V came to 4 bases and at J to 2 bases, leaving 6 bases not matched to a gene. The CDR3 loop spans 15 amino acids. Germline V gives CDR1 SGHRS, CDR2 YFSETQ. The DNA of the CDR3 is TGCGCCAGCAGCCCAGGGGACAGAACCTACAATGAGCAGTTCTTC. Protein product: CASSPGDRTYNEQFF.

This sequence joins TRBV18 and TRBJ2-1; 12 bases align to TRBD2. The CDR3 has 15 residues. Germline V lookup: CDR1 KGHSH, CDR2 LQKENI. V lost 4 bases, J lost 6 bases, and 4 bases stayed unmatched. CDR3 nucleotides: TGTGCCAGCTCACGGGGGACTAGCGGGTCCAATGAGCAGTTCTTC. Its translation is CASSRGTSGSNEQFF.

This clone has a single count. The rearrangement joins TRBV15 to TRBJ1-1; 7 positions agree with TRBD1. The length of the CDR3 is 19 residues. Germline CDR1 is LNHNV and CDR2 is YYDKDF (reference sequence). Unmatched junction bases numbered 14, after V lost 1 base and J lost 0 bases. The CDR3 nucleotides read TGTGCCACCAGCAGAGTGGCGGGGACAGCTCTTCGCCTGAACACTGAAGCTTTCTTT. As protein: CATSRVAGTALRLNTEAFF.

This chain connects TRBV28 to TRBJ2-5; D call uncertain. CDR1 and CDR2 from the germline V gene are MDHEN and SYDVKM. Trimming left V 6 bases short and J 0 bases short, with 5 bases between. The CDR3 consists of 12 residues. The CDR3 DNA follows: TGTGCCAGCAGGGGGTACCAAGAGACCCAGTACTTC. Residues: CASRGYQETQYF.

V and J are TRBV6-1 and TRBJ2-7, with 9 bases identical to TRBD2. Germline CDR1 reads MNHNS; CDR2 reads SASEGT. Trimming took 11 bases from V and 2 from J; bases not matched to a gene: 7. CDR3 length: 13 residues. The CDR3 sequence is CASWASGTYEQYF. The DNA of the CDR3 is TGTGCCTCATGGGCTAGCGGGACCTACGAGCAGTACTTC.

The V gene is TRBV28, the J gene TRBJ2-7; TRBD2 matches at 7 bases. This CDR3 spans 14 amino acids. Germline trimming cut 6 bases from V and 3 bases from J; bases unmatched to any gene: 8. CDR1 is MDHEN and CDR2 is SYDVKM in the germline V gene. In DNA, the CDR3 is TGTGCCAGCAGGACCCAAGCGGGGTTCTACGAGCAGTACTTC. Translated: CASRTQAGFYEQYF.

V and J are TRBV28 and TRBJ1-2; D may be TRBD1 (5 bases). Germline V gene data show CDR1 as MDHEN and CDR2 as SYDVKM. The CDR3 has 17 amino acids. Trimming removed 2 bases at V and 2 bases at J, with 18 bases between. This CDR3 reads CASSLPMRGATNYGYTF. In DNA form, the CDR3 reads TGTGCCAGCAGTTTACCGATGAGGGGCGCGACAAACTATGGCTACACCTTC.

The rearrangement uses TRBV2 and TRBJ1-3; D is unclear. V lost 4 bases and J lost 0, with 4 bases in between. The germline V gene encodes CDR1 SNHLY and CDR2 FYNNEI. The CDR3 has 13 residues. The CDR3 DNA sequence: TGTGCCAGCAGTGTGGACTCTGGAAACACCATATATTTT. Translated, it gives CASSVDSGNTIYF.

The chain links TRBV5-1 to TRBJ2-3; D unclear. V lost 0 bases and J lost 4, with 9 bases in between. Germline CDR1 reads SGHRS; CDR2 reads YFSETQ. This CDR3 is built from 14 residues. The DNA of the CDR3 is TGCGCCAGCAGCTTGGAGGTGGGCGCAGATACGCAGTATTTT. Translation: CASSLEVGADTQYF.

V and J are TRBV9 and TRBJ2-7; D unclear. Looked up from germline, CDR1 is SGDLS and CDR2 is YYNGEE. The V and J ends lost 4 bases and 3 bases respectively, with 17 bases between them. The CDR3 contains 15 residues. CDR3 region: CASSPKSAGGYEQYF. The CDR3 coding sequence is TGTGCCAGCAGCCCAAAATCTGCAGGCGGCTACGAGCAGTACTTC. Full variable domain (missing parts from reference TRBV9 and TRBJ2-7): DSGVTQTPKHLITATGQRVTLRCSPRSGDLSVYWYQQSLDQGLQFLIQYYNGEERAKGNILERFSAQQFPDLHSELNLSSLELGDSALYFCASSPKSAGGYEQYFGPGTRLTVT.

The V gene is TRBV7-2, the J gene TRBJ2-7; the match to TRBD1 covers 10 bases. J lost 2 bases, V lost 4 bases, and 5 bases had no gene match. Germline CDR1 SGHTA, CDR2 FQGNSA. This CDR3 contains 15 residues. The DNA for the CDR3 is TGTGCCAGCAGCTATACCGGGACAGGGGCCTACGAGCAGTACTTC. Translation: CASSYTGTGAYEQYF.